This T cell receptor beta chain was obtained from a study of T cell repertoires in cytomegalovirus infection. Turning to the study itself: Selected CMV epitopes included recently identified HLA-C-restricted ones as well as well-studied HLA-B-restricted ones. Study results and caveats: Ex vivo, HLA-C-restricted CMV-specific TCR beta clonotypes prevailed over the rest of the response.

MiXCR, applied by TCRdb to the reads, yields one record per CDR3 protein. Here the sample spans some 940,000 distinct CDR3 sequences, roughly 30% being singletons. The germline CDR1 and CDR2 sequences are SEHNR and FQNEAQ (reference sequence). The CDR3 has 13 residues. V gave up 5 bases and J gave up 3 bases, with 9 bases separating them. Worth noting for this clonotype: Its antigen is unknown.

The sample was cultured CD8+ T cells from PBMCs, taken from culture after CMV antigen stimulation. The TCR sequence derives from a human donor in good health (CMV status not recorded). Some clones in this sample may be carry-over from other donors' samples. This chain joins TRBV7-9 and TRBJ2-3, with D possibly called TRBD1 or TRBD2 (5 bases each). The CDR3 spells CASSREGTDTQYF. The CDR3 region has the DNA TGTGCCAGCAGCCGTGAGGGGACAGATACGCAGTATTTT.